The TCR beta chain described here comes from a study of blood T cell repertoires in COVID-19. The wider study: Specimens from acute and convalescent COVID-19 originated in the United States, Italy and Spain. Sample material is recorded as cDNA or gDNA derived from T cells, B-cell-depleted T cells, or PBMCs.

Enrollment of patients from Seattle took place during active infection, with longitudinal follow-up. Data came from immunoSEQ multiplex PCR; TCRdb stores just in-frame clones and leaves some out. This table holds 150,000 to 200,000 clones, about four fifths found once. Sequenced: peripheral blood. The sequence was collected from a woman in her fifties or sixties with COVID-19, enrolled during active disease.

The CDR3 DNA sequence: TGTGCCAGCGGGCAGGGGGCCTTATGGGAGACCCAGTACTTC. Translating gives CASGQGALWETQYF. The chain uses TRBV5-5 and TRBJ2-5; 8 nucleotides agree with TRBD1. The CDR3 runs 14 residues. Germline V lookup: CDR1 SGHKS, CDR2 YYEKEE (reference sequence). V lost 7 bases, J lost 5 bases, and 10 bases stayed unmatched.